Each of the 32 T cell receptor beta chains below was sequenced from the same sample in a study of blood T cell repertoires in COVID-19. Assay: immunoSEQ multiplex PCR; the TCRdb copy retains only in-frame clones and omits some. The sample shows a few hundred thousand clones, about 90% of them seen only once. Sequenced material: peripheral blood. The source of these receptors is a woman aged 45-60 years with acute or convalescent COVID-19.

The table lists this clone with a count of one. V and J are TRBV7-9 and TRBJ1-2, with a weak D call TRBD1 (6 bases). Trimming removed 5 bases at V and 0 bases at J, with 13 bases between. This CDR3 is 15 amino acids long. The germline V gene encodes CDR1 SEHNR and CDR2 FQNEAQ (reference sequence). The CDR3 protein is CASSNWDIANYGYTF. CDR3 nucleotides: TGTGCCAGCAGCAACTGGGACATAGCTAACTATGGCTACACCTTC.

The rearrangement uses TRBV13 and TRBJ2-7; 7 bases align to TRBD2. Germline assignment: CDR1 PRHDT and CDR2 FYEKMQ (reference sequence). CDR3 size: 14 residues. J lost 0 bases, V lost 4 bases, and 3 bases had no gene match. CDR3 sequence (DNA): TGTGCCAGCAGCTGGGGGGGAGCCTCCTACGAGCAGTACTTC. Residues: CASSWGGASYEQYF.

The chain uses TRBV7-2 and TRBJ2-1; 10 bases align to TRBD2. Germline lookup yields CDR1 SGHTA and CDR2 FQGNSA. The CDR3 length is 15 residues. V shed 5 bases, J shed 3 bases, and the junction held 4 bases outside the gene matches. The CDR3 sequence is CASSEGTSVYNEQFF. The CDR3, as DNA: TGTGCCAGCAGCGAAGGGACTAGCGTCTACAATGAGCAGTTCTTC.

V usage is TRBV6-4 and J usage is TRBJ1-1; D might be TRBD1 (6 bases). Germline lookup yields CDR1 MRHNA and CDR2 SNTAGT. V was clipped by 6 bases and J by 6 bases, with 23 bases between them. The length of the CDR3 is 16 residues. The CDR3 reads CASRDTDRSVGAEAFF. DNA of the CDR3: TGTGCCAGCAGGGACACCGACAGGAGTGTCGGTGCTGAAGCTTTCTTT.

V usage is TRBV4-1 and J usage is TRBJ1-1; D perhaps matches TRBD1 (5 bases). Germline CDR1 MGHRA, CDR2 YSYEKL. Trimming shortened V by 0 bases and J by 0 bases, and 8 bases separated the two germline ends. The CDR3 has 15 amino acids. CDR3 protein: CASSQEDTMNTEAFF. Here the CDR3 DNA reads TGCGCCAGCAGCCAAGAGGACACCATGAACACTGAAGCTTTCTTT.

The chain links TRBV6-5 to TRBJ1-5; TRBD1 agrees at 12 bases. The V segment lost 6 bases and the J segment 5 bases; nucleotides outside the gene matches: 5. CDR1 MNHEY and CDR2 SVGAGI come from the germline V gene. This CDR3 is built from 15 residues. This CDR3 reads CASRGGTGGDQPQHF. The CDR3 DNA follows: TGTGCCAGCAGGGGCGGGACAGGGGGCGATCAGCCCCAGCATTTT.

The chain carries TRBV7-2 and TRBJ2-2; TRBD2 matches 8 bases. CDR1 is SGHTA, CDR2 FQGNSA, per germline. The trim removed 5 bases at V and 2 bases at J, leaving 4 bases unmatched. The CDR3 is made up of 15 amino acids. CDR3 nucleotide sequence: TGTGCCAGCAGCCCATGGACTAGCAACACCGGGGAGCTGTTTTTT. Translating it yields CASSPWTSNTGELFF.

The chain couples TRBV5-1 to TRBJ1-5; 7 bases are a match to TRBD1. This CDR3 has 14 amino acids. CDR1 and CDR2 (germline): SGHRS, YFSETQ. V shed 4 bases, J shed 5 bases, and the junction held 6 bases outside the gene matches. The CDR3 DNA is TGCGCCAGCAGCCCACAGGGGTTGGATCAGCCCCAGCATTTT. Its translation is CASSPQGLDQPQHF.

The chain joins TRBV15 to TRBJ2-5, with a possible D match to TRBD2 (6 bases). Germline V gene sequence: CDR1 LNHNV, CDR2 YYDKDF (reference sequence). The V and J ends lost 0 bases and 3 bases respectively, with 14 bases between them. The CDR3 has 16 residues. The CDR3 DNA is TGTGCCACCAGCAGAGATTCGGGACTGAGAGAAGAGACCCAGTACTTC. As protein: CATSRDSGLREETQYF.

The V gene is TRBV30, the J gene TRBJ1-5; D unclear. Looked up from germline, CDR1 is GTSNPN and CDR2 is SVGIG (reference sequence). Between the trimmed V and J ends, which lost 0 bases and 7 bases, there was a span of 10 bases. There are 13 residues in the CDR3. CDR3 coding DNA: TGTGCCTGGAGTGTACTGGAGGAACAGCCCCAGCATTTT. This gives the protein CAWSVLEEQPQHF.

V gene TRBV19 combines with J gene TRBJ1-4; 8 bases agree with TRBD1. Looked up from germline, CDR1 is LNHDA and CDR2 is SQIVND (reference sequence). CDR3 size: 13 residues. V trimming: 6 bases; J trimming: 5 bases; junction bases outside the gene matches: 2. The chain's CDR3 is CASSRDRNEKLFF. The CDR3, as DNA: TGTGCCAGTAGCCGGGACAGGAATGAAAAACTGTTTTTT.

In its sample, this clone was seen once. CDR3 protein: CASRSDRYNQPQHF. The CDR3 bases are TGTGCCAGCAGGTCCGACAGATACAATCAGCCCCAGCATTTT. This chain uses TRBV6-5 with TRBJ1-5; possibly TRBD1 for D (5 bases). The CDR3 totals 14 residues. V lost 6 bases to trimming and J lost 3 bases, with 12 bases between them. Germline lookup yields CDR1 MNHEY and CDR2 SVGAGI.

This clone showed up just once. The genes are TRBV29-1 and TRBJ2-3, with 8 bases that match TRBD2. Per germline, CDR1 SQVTM and CDR2 ANQGSEA. The junction had 10 bases not matched to a gene; V was cut back by 6 bases and J by 8 bases. The CDR3 covers 13 residues. CDR3 bases: TGCAGCGTGGGGACTAGTCAGTCTGGTACGCAGTATTTT. As protein: CSVGTSQSGTQYF.

The genes are TRBV5-1 and TRBJ2-7; 8 bases align to TRBD2. The CDR3 has 17 amino acids. Germline CDR1 and CDR2: SGHRS and YFSETQ. Unmatched junction bases numbered 10, after V lost 0 bases and J lost 2 bases. In DNA, the CDR3 is TGCGCCAGCAGCTTGGATGTTAGCGGGAACACTCCCTACGAGCAGTACTTC. Translation: CASSLDVSGNTPYEQYF.

The chain joins TRBV27 to TRBJ1-2; 8 positions agree with TRBD1. The germline CDR1 and CDR2 sequences are MNHEY and SMNVEV (reference sequence). The CDR3 contains 16 residues. V gave up 7 bases and J gave up 6 bases; unmatched junction bases: 16. The CDR3 protein is CASNHLPDRDSDGYTF. CDR3 in DNA: TGTGCCAGCAACCACCTCCCGGACAGGGACAGCGATGGCTACACCTTC.

This clone was recorded only once. This chain links TRBV6-5 with TRBJ1-2; 7 bases line up with TRBD1. V lost 2 bases, J lost 2 bases, and 2 bases stayed unmatched. The V gene's germline CDR1 is MNHEY and CDR2 SVGAGI. The CDR3 covers 14 residues. Here the CDR3 DNA reads TGTGCCAGCAGTTACAGGGGGCCGAACTATGGCTACACCTTC. Encoded protein: CASSYRGPNYGYTF.

The CDR3 region is CASSSGLARTDEQFF. The CDR3 region has the DNA TGTGCCAGCAGCTCTGGACTAGCGAGAACGGATGAGCAGTTCTTC. J is TRBJ2-1 and V is TRBV5-8; 9 nucleotides agree with TRBD2. Per the germline V gene, CDR1 is SGHTS and CDR2 is YDEGEE. The V and J ends lost 3 bases and 8 bases, in that order; junction bases with no gene match: 9. CDR3 size: 15 residues.

The rearrangement joins TRBV5-4 to TRBJ1-4; D is possibly TRBD1 (6 bases). V was pared by 4 bases and J by 8 bases, with 24 bases between. Germline V gene data show CDR1 as SGHNT and CDR2 as YYREEE (reference sequence). This CDR3 is built from 17 residues. The CDR3 region is CASSGGGPTRRGEKLFF. CDR3 in DNA: TGTGCCAGCAGCGGGGGCGGACCCACCCGGCGGGGGGAAAAACTGTTTTTT.

The chain is built from TRBV27 and TRBJ2-1, with D hard to call. Trimming stripped 3 bases from V and 0 bases from J, with 9 bases between. This CDR3 spans 15 amino acids. Germline CDR1 MNHEY, CDR2 SMNVEV (reference sequence). In DNA form, the CDR3 reads TGTGCCAGCAGTTTTGCGGATAGCTCCTACAATGAGCAGTTCTTC. Translated: CASSFADSSYNEQFF.

V gene TRBV7-9 combines with J gene TRBJ2-3; 9 positions match TRBD2. Trimming at V came to 5 bases and at J to 2 bases, leaving 8 bases not matched to a gene. Per germline, CDR1 SEHNR and CDR2 FQNEAQ (reference sequence). The CDR3 loop spans 16 amino acids. CDR3 DNA: TGTGCCAGCAGCGGCGGGACTAGCAGGGTCACAGATACGCAGTATTTT. As protein: CASSGGTSRVTDTQYF.

V gene TRBV28 combines with J gene TRBJ2-3, with TRBD2 matching 7 bases. The V gene's germline CDR1 is MDHEN and CDR2 SYDVKM. CDR3 size: 17 residues. The ends lost 5 bases at V and 0 bases at J; junction bases unmatched: 11. This CDR3 is CASSIVGSGGSTDTQYF. CDR3 nucleotide sequence: TGTGCCAGCAGTATCGTCGGGTCGGGAGGTAGCACAGATACGCAGTATTTT.

This chain connects TRBV7-6 to TRBJ2-7; TRBD1 matches 7 bases. The germline gives CDR1 SGHVS, CDR2 FNYEAQ. The CDR3 consists of 13 residues. Unmatched junction bases numbered 6, after V lost 8 bases and J lost 2 bases. CDR3 sequence reads: CASSGTDPYEQYF. CDR3 nucleotide sequence: TGTGCCAGCTCAGGGACAGACCCCTACGAGCAGTACTTC.

The V gene is TRBV19, the J gene TRBJ1-2; 7 nucleotides line up with TRBD1. CDR3 length: 14 amino acids. Germline values: CDR1 LNHDA, CDR2 SQIVND (reference sequence). Trimming took 3 bases from V and 8 from J; bases not matched to a gene: 9. CDR3 nucleotide sequence: TGTGCCAGTAGTATCCGGGGGACAGCGACGGGCTACACCTTC. Translating it yields CASSIRGTATGYTF. Full variable domain (outside the CDR3, taken from reference TRBV19 and TRBJ1-2): DGGITQSPKYLFRKEGQNVTLSCEQNLNHDAMYWYRQDPGQGLRLIYYSQIVNDFQKGDIAEGYSVSREKKESFPLTVTSAQKNPTAFYLCASSIRGTATGYTFGSGTRLTVV.

The chain links TRBV5-4 to TRBJ2-5, with a possible D match to TRBD1 (6 bases). V was clipped by 0 bases and J by 3 bases, with 15 bases between them. The germline CDR1 and CDR2 sequences are SGHNT and YYREEE (reference sequence). This CDR3 has 16 amino acids. The chain's CDR3 is CASSLGPGQREETQYF. The CDR3, as DNA: TGTGCCAGCAGCTTGGGTCCCGGACAGAGAGAAGAGACCCAGTACTTC.

The genes are TRBV3-1 (or the pseudogene TRBV3-2) and TRBJ1-1; D is possibly TRBD1 (5 bases). Germline CDR1 is LGHDT and CDR2 is YNNKEL (reference sequence). V lost 4 bases to trimming and J lost 11 bases, with 14 bases between them. The CDR3 loop spans 12 amino acids. In nucleotides, the CDR3 is TGTGCCAGCAGCCCGCCTCAGGGTTCGGCTTTCTTT. Its protein is CASSPPQGSAFF.

V is TRBV5-4 and J is TRBJ2-2; 10 bases map to TRBD2. Unmatched junction bases numbered 9, after V lost 4 bases and J lost 6 bases. This CDR3 contains 16 residues. Per germline, CDR1 SGHNT and CDR2 YYREEE (reference sequence). CDR3 coding DNA: TGTGCCAGCAGCCTTAGCGGGAGGTATTCCCCCGGGGAGCTGTTTTTT. This encodes CASSLSGRYSPGELFF.

DNA of the CDR3: TGTGCCAGCAGCTTCGGACAGACCAATTCACCCCTCCACTTT. Encoded protein: CASSFGQTNSPLHF. The chain combines TRBV7-3 with TRBJ1-6; possible D gene TRBD1, 6 bases. The CDR3 is 14 residues long. CDR1 and CDR2 from the germline V gene are SGHTA and FQGTGA. With 3 bases removed from V and 7 bases from J, the gap between germline ends came to 10 bases.

The chain has TRBV5-1 and TRBJ1-1, with 8 bases matching TRBD1. The trim removed 0 bases at V and 1 base at J, leaving 5 bases unmatched. This CDR3 region has 16 residues. The germline gives CDR1 SGHRS, CDR2 YFSETQ. The chain's CDR3 is CASSLVQGEGNTEAFF. DNA for the CDR3: TGCGCCAGCAGCTTGGTACAGGGGGAAGGGAACACTGAAGCTTTCTTT.

V and J are TRBV5-1 and TRBJ2-7, with TRBD1 matching over 10 bases. CDR1 is SGHRS and CDR2 is YFSETQ in the germline V gene. V trimming: 5 bases; J trimming: 5 bases; junction bases outside the gene matches: 4. The CDR3 has 13 amino acids. The CDR3 sequence: CASRLTGGDEQYF. The DNA of the CDR3 is TGCGCCAGCAGACTGACAGGGGGCGACGAGCAGTACTTC.

This chain connects TRBV28 to TRBJ2-7; D possibly corresponds to TRBD2 (5 bases). Per the germline V gene, CDR1 is MDHEN and CDR2 is SYDVKM. V gave up 3 bases and J gave up 5 bases, with 20 bases separating them. This CDR3 spans 16 amino acids. The CDR3 spells CASSFPLRGSLNEQYF. The DNA for the CDR3 is TGTGCCAGCAGTTTTCCCCTTCGAGGGAGTCTCAACGAGCAGTACTTC. The full variable domain, its missing parts supplied by reference TRBV28 and TRBJ2-7, is DVKVTQSSRYLVKRTGEKVFLECVQDMDHENMFWYRQDPGLGLRLIYFSYDVKMKEKGDIPEGYSVSREKKERFSLILESASTNQTSMYLCASSFPLRGSLNEQYFGPGTRLTVT.

With regard to this clone: Within the sample, other DNA sequences also encode this same CDR3. The chain carries TRBV24-1 and TRBJ2-1; 8 bases are a match to TRBD2. Germline V gene data show CDR1 as KGHDR and CDR2 as SFDVKD. J gave up 5 bases and V 10 bases, and 9 bases lay outside the gene matches. The CDR3 has 14 amino acids. CDR3 sequence (DNA): TGTGCCACGGGGGGGGCGGGAGGTAACAATGAGCAGTTCTTC. Translating it yields CATGGAGGNNEQFF.

This clone was observed a handful of times. The chain is built from TRBV19 and TRBJ1-5; D perhaps matches TRBD1 (5 bases). The V gene's germline CDR1 is LNHDA and CDR2 SQIVND (reference sequence). The length of the CDR3 is 14 residues. Trimming pared 6 bases from V and 9 bases from J, leaving 18 bases between. This chain's CDR3 is CASSLTGGRWPQHF. The CDR3 DNA follows: TGTGCCAGTAGCCTAACGGGGGGACGGTGGCCCCAGCATTTT.